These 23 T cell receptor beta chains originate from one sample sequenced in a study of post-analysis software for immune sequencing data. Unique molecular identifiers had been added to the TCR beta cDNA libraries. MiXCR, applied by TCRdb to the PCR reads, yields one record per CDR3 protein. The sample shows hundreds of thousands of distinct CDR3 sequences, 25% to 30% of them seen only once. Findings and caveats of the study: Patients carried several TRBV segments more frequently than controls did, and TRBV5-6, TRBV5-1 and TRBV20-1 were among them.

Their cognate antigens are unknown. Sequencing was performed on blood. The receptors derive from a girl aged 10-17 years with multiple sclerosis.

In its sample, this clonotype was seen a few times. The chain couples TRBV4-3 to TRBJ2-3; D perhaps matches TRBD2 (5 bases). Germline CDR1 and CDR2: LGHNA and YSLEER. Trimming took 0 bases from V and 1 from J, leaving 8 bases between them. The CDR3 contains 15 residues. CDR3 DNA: TGCGCCAGCAGCCAAGATGTGAGGGGCACAGATACGCAGTATTTT. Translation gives CASSQDVRGTDTQYF.

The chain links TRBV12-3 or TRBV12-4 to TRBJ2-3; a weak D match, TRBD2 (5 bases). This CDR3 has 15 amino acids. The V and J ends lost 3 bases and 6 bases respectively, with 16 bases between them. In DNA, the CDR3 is TGTGCCAGCAGTTTGGCTAGCAGGTTCAGGGATACGCAGTATTTT. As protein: CASSLASRFRDTQYF.

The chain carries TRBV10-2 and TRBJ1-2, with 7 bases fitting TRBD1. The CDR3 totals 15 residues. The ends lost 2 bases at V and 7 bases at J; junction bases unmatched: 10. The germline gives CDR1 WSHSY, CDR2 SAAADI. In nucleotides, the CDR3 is TGCGCCAGCAGTGAGGTCGGAGGGGGCAGTGGTGGCTACACCTTC. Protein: CASSEVGGGSGGYTF.

The chain's CDR3 is CASSLTGGRAQYF. Written as DNA, the CDR3 is TGTGCCAGCAGCTTAACTGGAGGGCGGGCACAGTACTTC. The chain couples TRBV7-2 to TRBJ2-7, with D tentatively TRBD2 (6 bases). Trimming stripped 2 bases from V and 10 bases from J, with 15 bases between. The CDR3 runs to 13 residues. Germline loops: CDR1 SGHTA, CDR2 FQGNSA.

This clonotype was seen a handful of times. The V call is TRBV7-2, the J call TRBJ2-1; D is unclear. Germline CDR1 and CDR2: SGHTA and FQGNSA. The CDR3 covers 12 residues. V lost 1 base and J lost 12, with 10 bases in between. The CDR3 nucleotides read TGTGCCAGCAGCTTAGTCTTTCGTGGGCAGTTCTTC. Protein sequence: CASSLVFRGQFF. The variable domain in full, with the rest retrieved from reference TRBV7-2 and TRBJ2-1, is GAGVSQSPSNKVTEKGKDVELRCDPISGHTALYWYRQSLGQGLEFLIYFQGNSAPDKSGLPSDRFSAERTGGSVSTLTIQRTQQEDSAVYLCASSLVFRGQFFGPGTRLTVL.

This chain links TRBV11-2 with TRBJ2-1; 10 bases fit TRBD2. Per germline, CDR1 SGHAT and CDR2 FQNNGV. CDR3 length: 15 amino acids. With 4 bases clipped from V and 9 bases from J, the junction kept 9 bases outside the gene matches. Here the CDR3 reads CASSSTAGGRGEQFF. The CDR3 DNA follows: TGTGCCAGCAGCTCTACAGCGGGGGGGCGTGGTGAGCAGTTCTTC.

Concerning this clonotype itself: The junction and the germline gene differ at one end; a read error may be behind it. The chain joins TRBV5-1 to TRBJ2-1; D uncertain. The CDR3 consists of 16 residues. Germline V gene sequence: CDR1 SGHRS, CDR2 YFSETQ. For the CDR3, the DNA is TGCGCCTGCAGCTTGGATATGGGGTTTCTGAACAATGAGCAGTTCTTC. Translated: CACSLDMGFLNNEQFF.

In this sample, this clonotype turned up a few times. In DNA form, the CDR3 reads TGCGCCAGCAGCCAAGATGCTAGTTCCTTTGGGGAGCAGTTCTTC. Amino acid sequence: CASSQDASSFGEQFF. The chain links TRBV4-1 to TRBJ2-1; D is unresolved. V was shortened by 0 bases and J by 10 bases, with 16 bases between the two germline ends. The germline V gene has CDR1 MGHRA and CDR2 YSYEKL. This CDR3 is built from 15 residues.

This CDR3 is CASEGAGIEYEQYF. DNA for the CDR3: TGTGCCAGCGAAGGGGCGGGGATCGAATACGAGCAGTACTTC. The V and J genes are TRBV28 and TRBJ2-7; tentative D call: TRBD2 (6 bases). The CDR3 spans 14 residues. V lost 8 bases and J lost 4, with 18 bases in between. Germline V CDR1 and CDR2: MDHEN, SYDVKM.

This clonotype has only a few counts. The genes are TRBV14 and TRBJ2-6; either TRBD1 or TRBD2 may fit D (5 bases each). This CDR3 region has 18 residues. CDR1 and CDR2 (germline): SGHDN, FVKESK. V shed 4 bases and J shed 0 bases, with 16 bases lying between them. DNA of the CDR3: TGTGCCAGCAGCCCCCGGGGCCGGTCGAGCTCTGGGGCCAACGTCCTGACTTTC. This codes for CASSPRGRSSSGANVLTF.

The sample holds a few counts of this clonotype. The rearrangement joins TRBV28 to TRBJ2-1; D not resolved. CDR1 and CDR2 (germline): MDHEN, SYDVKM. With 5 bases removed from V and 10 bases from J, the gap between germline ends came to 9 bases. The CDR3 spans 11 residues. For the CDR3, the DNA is TGTGCCAGCAGTAATTTAGGGGAGCAGTTCTTC. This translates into CASSNLGEQFF.

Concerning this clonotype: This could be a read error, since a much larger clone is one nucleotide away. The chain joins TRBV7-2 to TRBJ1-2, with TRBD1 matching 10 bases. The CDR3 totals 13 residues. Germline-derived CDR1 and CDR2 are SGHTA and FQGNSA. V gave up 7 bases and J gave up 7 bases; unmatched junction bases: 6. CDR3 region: CASNLGQGSGYTF. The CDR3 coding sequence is TGTGCCAGCAACTTGGGACAGGGGTCTGGCTACACCTTC. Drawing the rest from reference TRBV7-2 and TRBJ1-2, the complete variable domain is GAGVSQSPSNKVTEKGKDVELRCDPISGHTALYWYRQSLGQGLEFLIYFQGNSAPDKSGLPSDRFSAERTGGSVSTLTIQRTQQEDSAVYLCASNLGQGSGYTFGSGTRLTVV.

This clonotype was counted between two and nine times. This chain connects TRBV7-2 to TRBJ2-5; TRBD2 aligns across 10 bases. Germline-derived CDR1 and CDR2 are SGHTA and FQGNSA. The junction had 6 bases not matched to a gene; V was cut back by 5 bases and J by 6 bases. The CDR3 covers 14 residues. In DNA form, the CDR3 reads TGTGCCAGCAGCGCCGGACTAGCGGAACAGACCCAGTACTTC. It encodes CASSAGLAEQTQYF.

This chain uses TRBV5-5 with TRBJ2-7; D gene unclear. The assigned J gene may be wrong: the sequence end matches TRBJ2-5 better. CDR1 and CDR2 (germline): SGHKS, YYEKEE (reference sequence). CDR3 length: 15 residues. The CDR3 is CASSASADPEETQYF. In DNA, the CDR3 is TGTGCCAGCAGCGCTTCGGCGGATCCAGAAGAGACCCAGTACTTC.

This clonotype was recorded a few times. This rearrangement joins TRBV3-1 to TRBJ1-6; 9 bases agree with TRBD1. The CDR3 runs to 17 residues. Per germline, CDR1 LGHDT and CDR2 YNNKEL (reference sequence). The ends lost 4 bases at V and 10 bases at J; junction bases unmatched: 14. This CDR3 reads CASSPLSGTGLESPLHF. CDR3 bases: TGTGCCAGCAGCCCCCTATCCGGGACAGGGCTGGAATCACCCCTCCACTTT. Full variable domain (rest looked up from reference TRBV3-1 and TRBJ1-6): DTAVSQTPKYLVTQMGNDKSIKCEQNLGHDTMYWYKQDSKKFLKIMFSYNNKELIINETVPNRFSPKSPDKAHLNLHINSLELGDSAVYFCASSPLSGTGLESPLHFGNGTRLTVT.

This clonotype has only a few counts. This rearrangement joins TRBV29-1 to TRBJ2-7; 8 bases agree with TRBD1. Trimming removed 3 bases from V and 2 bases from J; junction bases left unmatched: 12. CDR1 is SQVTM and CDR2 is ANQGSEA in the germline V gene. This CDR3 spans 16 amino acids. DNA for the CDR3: TGCAGCGTTGACGGGGGAGCAGGGGGCATGGCCTACGAGCAGTACTTC. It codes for CSVDGGAGGMAYEQYF.

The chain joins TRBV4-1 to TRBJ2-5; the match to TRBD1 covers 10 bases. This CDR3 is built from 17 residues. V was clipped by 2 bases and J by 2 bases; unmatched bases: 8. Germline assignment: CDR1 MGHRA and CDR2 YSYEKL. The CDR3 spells CASSQSPDRGRQETQYF. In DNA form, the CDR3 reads TGCGCCAGCAGCCAATCCCCGGACAGGGGGAGACAAGAGACCCAGTACTTC.

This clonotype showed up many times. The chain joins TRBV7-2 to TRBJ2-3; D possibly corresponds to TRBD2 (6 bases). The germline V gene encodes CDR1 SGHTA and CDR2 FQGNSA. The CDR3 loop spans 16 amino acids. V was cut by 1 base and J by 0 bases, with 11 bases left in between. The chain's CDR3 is CASSLGLAGSTDTQYF. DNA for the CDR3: TGTGCCAGCAGCTTAGGGCTTGCGGGAAGCACAGATACGCAGTATTTT.

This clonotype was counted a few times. CDR3 DNA sequence: TGTGCCAGCAGCCCCTCTACGACAGGAGGGCAGCCCCAGCATTTT. Protein sequence: CASSPSTTGGQPQHF. V is TRBV7-2 and J is TRBJ1-5, with TRBD1 as a possible D gene (6 bases). The CDR3 length is 15 residues. Trimming cost V 5 bases and J 7 bases, with 18 bases left between them. Germline CDR1 reads SGHTA; CDR2 reads FQGNSA.

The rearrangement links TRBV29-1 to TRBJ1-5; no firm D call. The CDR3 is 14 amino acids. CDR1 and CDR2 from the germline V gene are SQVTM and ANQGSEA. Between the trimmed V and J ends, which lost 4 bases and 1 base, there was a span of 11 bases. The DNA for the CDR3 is TGCAGCGTTGCGGGGATCAGGAGCAATCAGCCCCAGCATTTT. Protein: CSVAGIRSNQPQHF.

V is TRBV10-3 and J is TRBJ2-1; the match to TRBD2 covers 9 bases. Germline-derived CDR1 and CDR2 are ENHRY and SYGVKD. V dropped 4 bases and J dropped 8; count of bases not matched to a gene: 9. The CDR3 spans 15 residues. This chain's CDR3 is CAISALRGGFDEQFF. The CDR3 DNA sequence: TGTGCCATCAGTGCTTTGCGGGGGGGCTTTGATGAGCAGTTCTTC.

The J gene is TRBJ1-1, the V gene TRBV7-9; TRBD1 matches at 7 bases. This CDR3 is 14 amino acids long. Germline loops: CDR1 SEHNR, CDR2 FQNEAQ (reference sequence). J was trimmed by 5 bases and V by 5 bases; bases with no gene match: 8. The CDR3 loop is CASSNQQGWTEAFF. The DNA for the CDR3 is TGTGCCAGCAGCAACCAACAGGGGTGGACTGAAGCTTTCTTT.

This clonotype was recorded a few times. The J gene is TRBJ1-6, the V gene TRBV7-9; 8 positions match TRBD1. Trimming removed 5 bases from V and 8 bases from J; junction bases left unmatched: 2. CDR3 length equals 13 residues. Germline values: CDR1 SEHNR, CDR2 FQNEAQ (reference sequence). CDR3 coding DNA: TGTGCCAGCAGCGACAGGGGACATTCACCCCTCCACTTT. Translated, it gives CASSDRGHSPLHF.